Shown below are 16 T cell receptor beta chains from a single sample sequenced in a study of blood T cell repertoires in COVID-19 (dated by TCRdb to about 2020). Preparation of the library involved the immunoSEQ multiplex PCR assay. In its TCRdb copy, this immuneACCESS table keeps in-frame sequences only and misses some clones. Where compared with another copy, unresolved V genes explain less than half of these, and the others have no known cause. This sample lists 70,000 or so clones; around 79% were detected once. 35% of the sample is taken by the ten largest. The sequenced material came from peripheral blood. The receptors shown here come from a woman in her sixties or seventies with acute or convalescent COVID-19.

The chain employs TRBV21-1 and TRBJ2-3; TRBD2, as called in the table, went unchecked against the DNA. TRBV21-1 is listed as a pseudogene. This CDR3 contains 18 residues. As DNA, the CDR3 is TGTGCCAGCAGCAAAGTAGGGGTGGGGCGGGAGGCGGAAGATACGCAGTATTTT. Its translation is CASSKVGVGREAEDTQYF.

The CDR3 coding sequence is TGTGCCAGCAGCGTAGTTGGGACAGGGGGGATCTCTGGAAACACCATATATTTT. Amino acid sequence: CASSVVGTGGISGNTIYF. The chain has TRBV9 and TRBJ1-3; 11 positions agree with TRBD1. There are 18 residues in the CDR3. V was clipped by 0 bases and J by 0 bases; unmatched bases: 5. The V gene's germline CDR1 is SGDLS and CDR2 YYNGEE.

V is TRBV5-4 and J is TRBJ1-1; TRBD1 matches at 7 bases. The CDR3 loop spans 15 amino acids. With V trimmed by 3 bases and J by 1 base, 6 bases remained unmatched. CDR1 is SGHNT, CDR2 YYREEE, per germline (reference sequence). CDR3 protein: CASSYPTGANTEAFF. CDR3 nucleotide sequence: TGTGCCAGCAGCTATCCTACAGGGGCGAACACTGAAGCTTTCTTT.

The chain couples TRBV28 to TRBJ1-2, with 8 nucleotides matching TRBD1. From germline, CDR1 is MDHEN and CDR2 SYDVKM. CDR3 length: 14 residues. After removal of 6 bases from V and 7 bases from J, the junction contained 10 bases not matched to a gene. The CDR3 protein is CASRSKTGASGYTF. DNA for the CDR3: TGTGCCAGCAGGTCAAAGACAGGGGCTTCTGGCTACACCTTC.

The chain carries TRBV7-2 and TRBJ1-2; 8 nucleotides align to TRBD1. With V trimmed by 0 bases and J by 4 bases, 7 bases remained unmatched. The CDR3 sequence is 16 residues long. CDR1 is SGHTA, CDR2 FQGNSA, per germline. The CDR3 nucleotides are TGTGCCAGCAGCTTAGCCTCGGGACAGGAATCCTATGGCTACACCTTC. Its translation: CASSLASGQESYGYTF.

V usage is TRBV30 and J usage is TRBJ1-2; TRBD1 might be the D (6 bases). The ends were cut back, 1 base at V and 5 bases at J, with 20 bases in the middle. The CDR3 length is 16 residues. The V gene's germline CDR1 is GTSNPN and CDR2 SVGIG (reference sequence). As DNA, the CDR3 is TGTGCCTGGAGTGCCGGACAGTCCCAACTTGGATATGGCTACACCTTC. It encodes CAWSAGQSQLGYGYTF. The full variable domain, completed using reference TRBV30 and TRBJ1-2, is SQTIHQWPATLVQPVGSPLSLECTVEGTSNPNLYWYRQAAGRGLQLLFYSVGIGQISSEVPQNLSASRPQDRQFILSSKKLLLSDSGFYLCAWSAGQSQLGYGYTFGSGTRLTVV.

The chain is built from TRBV4-2 and TRBJ2-7; weak D call: TRBD2 (6 bases). CDR3 size: 14 residues. Per the germline V gene, CDR1 is LGHNA and CDR2 is YNFKEQ. The V gene lost 4 bases and the J gene lost 5 bases, with 15 bases spanning the gap. DNA for the CDR3: TGTGCCAGCAGCCGGGGAGGAGGGCTGAACGAGCAGTACTTC. It yields the protein CASSRGGGLNEQYF.

This chain connects TRBV3-1 (or the pseudogene TRBV3-2) to TRBJ2-5; 16 positions agree with TRBD2. V lost 3 bases, J lost 4 bases, and 2 bases stayed unmatched. The germline V gene has CDR1 LGHDT and CDR2 YNNKEL (reference sequence). This CDR3 is 16 amino acids long. The CDR3 region has the DNA TGTGCCAGCAGCCAGGGACTAGCGGGGGGGCGAGAGACCCAGTACTTC. Amino acids: CASSQGLAGGRETQYF.

This sequence joins TRBV19 and TRBJ1-6, with D uncertain. Germline V gene data show CDR1 as LNHDA and CDR2 as SQIVND (reference sequence). The CDR3 is 14 residues long. The V end was cut by 3 bases, the J end by 7 bases, with 10 bases between. DNA for the CDR3: TGTGCCAGTAGTATGGTTGGCACAAATTCACCCCTCCACTTT. Its translation: CASSMVGTNSPLHF.

J is TRBJ2-7 and V is TRBV28; TRBD2 is a possible D gene (6 bases). The V end lost 3 bases, the J end lost 4 bases, and 13 bases lay between the germline ends. Germline CDR1 MDHEN, CDR2 SYDVKM. CDR3 length equals 14 residues. The CDR3 spells CASSLGGFRYEQYF. CDR3 in DNA: TGTGCCAGCAGTTTGGGGGGATTTAGGTACGAGCAGTACTTC.

The rearrangement joins TRBV24-1 to TRBJ2-1; D is perhaps TRBD2 (6 bases). This CDR3 region has 17 residues. V lost 2 bases, J lost 0 bases, and 13 bases lay in between. The V gene's germline CDR1 is KGHDR and CDR2 SFDVKD. In nucleotides, the CDR3 is TGTGCCACCAGTGATTCCGTCGGGACTTCCTCCTACAATGAGCAGTTCTTC. Translated: CATSDSVGTSSYNEQFF.

This clone was recorded only once. The chain links TRBV12-3 or TRBV12-4 to TRBJ1-2; tentative D call: TRBD1 (6 bases). V was clipped by 3 bases and J by 9 bases, with 14 bases between them. This CDR3 has 13 amino acids. CDR3 DNA sequence: TGTGCCAGCAGTTTGGGTTACAGGGCTAGCTACACCTTC. Its translation: CASSLGYRASYTF.

A few counts support this clone. This chain joins TRBV5-8 and TRBJ2-7, with TRBD1 as a possible D gene (5 bases). The germline V gene has CDR1 SGHTS and CDR2 YDEGEE. CDR3 length equals 14 residues. Trimming left V 3 bases short and J 7 bases short, with 17 bases between. CDR3 bases: TGTGCCAGCAGCTCCGGACACCCGCCGAGAGAGCAGTACTTC. Amino acid sequence: CASSSGHPPREQYF.

The rearrangement links TRBV5-6 to TRBJ2-2; D remains unclear. CDR1 and CDR2 from the germline V gene are SGHDT and YYEEEE. The CDR3 extends over 14 amino acids. The ends were cut back, 2 bases at V and 4 bases at J, with 9 bases in the middle. The CDR3 DNA reads as TGTGCCAGCAGCTTCGACCGAGGCACCGGGGAGCTGTTTTTT. It translates to CASSFDRGTGELFF.

The chain employs TRBV7-9 and TRBJ1-5; 9 nucleotides agree with TRBD1. Germline CDR1 SEHNR, CDR2 FQNEAQ (reference sequence). The CDR3 loop spans 15 amino acids. With 4 bases clipped from V and 7 bases from J, the junction kept 8 bases outside the gene matches. CDR3 in amino acids: CASSSGQGSGQPQHF. The CDR3 DNA reads as TGTGCCAGCAGCTCGGGACAGGGATCGGGACAGCCCCAGCATTTT.

The sample holds many counts of this clone. The chain joins TRBV19 to TRBJ1-1, with D possibly being TRBD1 (6 bases). Germline lookup yields CDR1 LNHDA and CDR2 SQIVND (reference sequence). Trimming left V 7 bases short and J 2 bases short, with 17 bases between. The CDR3 spans 15 residues. The DNA for the CDR3 is TGTGCCAGTAAATGGGGAACAGGGCCCAACACTGAAGCTTTCTTT. Protein: CASKWGTGPNTEAFF.